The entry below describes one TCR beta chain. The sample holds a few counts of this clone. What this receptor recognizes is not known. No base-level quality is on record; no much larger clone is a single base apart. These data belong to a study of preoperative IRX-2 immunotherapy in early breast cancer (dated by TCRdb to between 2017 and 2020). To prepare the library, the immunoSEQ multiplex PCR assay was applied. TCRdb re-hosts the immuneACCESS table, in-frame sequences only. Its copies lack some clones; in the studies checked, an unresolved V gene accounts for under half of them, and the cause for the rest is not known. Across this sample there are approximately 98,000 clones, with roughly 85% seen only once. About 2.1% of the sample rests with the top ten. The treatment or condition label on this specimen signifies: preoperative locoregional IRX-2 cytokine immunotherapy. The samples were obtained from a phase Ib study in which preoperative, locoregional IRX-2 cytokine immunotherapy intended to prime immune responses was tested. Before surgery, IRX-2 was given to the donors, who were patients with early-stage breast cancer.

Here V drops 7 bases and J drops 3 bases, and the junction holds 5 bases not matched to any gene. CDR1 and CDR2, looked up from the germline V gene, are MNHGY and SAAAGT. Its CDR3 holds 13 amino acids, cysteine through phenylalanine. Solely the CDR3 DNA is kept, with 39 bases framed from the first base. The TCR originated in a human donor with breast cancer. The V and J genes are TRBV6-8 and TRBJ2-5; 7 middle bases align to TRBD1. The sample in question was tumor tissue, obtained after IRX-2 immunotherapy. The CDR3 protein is CASTDQGEETQYF. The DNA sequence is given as TGTGCCAGCACGGACCAGGGGGAAGAGACCCAGTACTTC.